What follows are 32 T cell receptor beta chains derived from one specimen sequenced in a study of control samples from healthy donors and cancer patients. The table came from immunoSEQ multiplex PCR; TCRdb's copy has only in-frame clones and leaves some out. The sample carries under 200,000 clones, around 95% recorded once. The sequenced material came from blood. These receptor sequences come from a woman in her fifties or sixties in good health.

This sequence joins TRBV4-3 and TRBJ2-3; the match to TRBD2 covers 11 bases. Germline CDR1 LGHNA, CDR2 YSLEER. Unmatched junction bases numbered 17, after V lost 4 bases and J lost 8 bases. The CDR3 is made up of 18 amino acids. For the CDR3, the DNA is TGCGCCAGCAGCCTCTTCTCGGAACTAGCGGGGGTGTCCAGTACGCAGTATTTT. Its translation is CASSLFSELAGVSSTQYF.

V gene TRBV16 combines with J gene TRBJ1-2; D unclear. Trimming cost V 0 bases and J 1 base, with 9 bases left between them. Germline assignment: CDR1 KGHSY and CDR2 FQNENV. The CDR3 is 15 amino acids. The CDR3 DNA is TGTGCCAGCAGCCAATCCGCGGGTAATAACTATGGCTACACCTTC. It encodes CASSQSAGNNYGYTF.

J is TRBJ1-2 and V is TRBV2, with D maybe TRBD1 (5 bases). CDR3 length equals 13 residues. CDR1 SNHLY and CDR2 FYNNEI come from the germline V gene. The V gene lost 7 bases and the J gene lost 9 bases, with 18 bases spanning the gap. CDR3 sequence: CASILVRSDSYTF. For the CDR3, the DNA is TGTGCCAGCATCCTTGTAAGGTCGGACAGCTACACCTTC.

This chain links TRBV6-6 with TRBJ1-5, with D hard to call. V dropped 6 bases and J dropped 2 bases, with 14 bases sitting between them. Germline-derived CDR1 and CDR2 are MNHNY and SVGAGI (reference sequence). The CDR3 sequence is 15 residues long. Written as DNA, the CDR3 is TGTGCCAGCAGGCCCTACTTGGCCGGCAATCAGCCCCAGCATTTT. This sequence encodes CASRPYLAGNQPQHF.

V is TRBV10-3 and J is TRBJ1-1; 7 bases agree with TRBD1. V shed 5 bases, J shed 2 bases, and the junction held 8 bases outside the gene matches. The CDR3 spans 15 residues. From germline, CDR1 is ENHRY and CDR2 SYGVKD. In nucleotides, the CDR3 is TGTGCCATCAGTCAAGGACAGGCCCCTAACACTGAAGCTTTCTTT. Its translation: CAISQGQAPNTEAFF.

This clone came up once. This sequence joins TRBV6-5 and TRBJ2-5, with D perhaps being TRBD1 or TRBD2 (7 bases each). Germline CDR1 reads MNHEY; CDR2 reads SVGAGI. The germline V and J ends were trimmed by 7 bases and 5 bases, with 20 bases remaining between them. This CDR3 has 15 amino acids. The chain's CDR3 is CASTEGRGREETQYF. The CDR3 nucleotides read TGTGCCAGCACCGAAGGAAGGGGGCGGGAGGAGACCCAGTACTTC.

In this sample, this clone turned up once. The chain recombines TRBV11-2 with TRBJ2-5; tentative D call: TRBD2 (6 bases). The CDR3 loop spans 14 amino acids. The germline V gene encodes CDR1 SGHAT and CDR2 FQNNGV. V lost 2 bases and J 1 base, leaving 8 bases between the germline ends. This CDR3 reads CASSLWGGQETQYF. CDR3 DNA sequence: TGTGCCAGCAGCTTATGGGGAGGCCAAGAGACCCAGTACTTC. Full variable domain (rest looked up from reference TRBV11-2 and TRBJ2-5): EAGVAQSPRYKIIEKRQSVAFWCNPISGHATLYWYQQILGQGPKLLIQFQNNGVVDDSQLPKDRFSAERLKGVDSTLKIQPAKLEDSAVYLCASSLWGGQETQYFGPGTRLLVL.

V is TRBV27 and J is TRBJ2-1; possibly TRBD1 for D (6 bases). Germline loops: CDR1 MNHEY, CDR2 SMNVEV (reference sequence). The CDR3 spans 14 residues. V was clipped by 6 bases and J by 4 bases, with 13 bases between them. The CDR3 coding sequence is TGTGCCAGCAGAATCGGGACAATTTACAATGAGCAGTTCTTC. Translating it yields CASRIGTIYNEQFF.

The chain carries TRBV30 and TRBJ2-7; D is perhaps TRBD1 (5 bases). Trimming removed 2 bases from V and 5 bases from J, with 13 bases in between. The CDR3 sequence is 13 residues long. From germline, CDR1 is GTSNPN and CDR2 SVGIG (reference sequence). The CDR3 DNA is TGTGCCTGGAGTAATATACAGGACCACGAGCAGTACTTC. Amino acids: CAWSNIQDHEQYF.

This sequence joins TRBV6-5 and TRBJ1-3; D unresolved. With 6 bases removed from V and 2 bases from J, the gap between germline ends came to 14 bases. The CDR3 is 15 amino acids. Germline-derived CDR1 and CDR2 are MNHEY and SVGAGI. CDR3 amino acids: CASRGLVSTGNTIYF. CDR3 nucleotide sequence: TGTGCCAGCAGAGGACTCGTTTCGACTGGAAACACCATATATTTT.

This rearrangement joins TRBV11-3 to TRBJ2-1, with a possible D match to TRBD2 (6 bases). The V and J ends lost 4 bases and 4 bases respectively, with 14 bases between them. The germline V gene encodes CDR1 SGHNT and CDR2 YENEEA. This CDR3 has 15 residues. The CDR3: CASSSRLVAYNEQFF. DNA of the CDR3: TGTGCCAGCAGCTCCCGACTAGTCGCTTACAATGAGCAGTTCTTC.

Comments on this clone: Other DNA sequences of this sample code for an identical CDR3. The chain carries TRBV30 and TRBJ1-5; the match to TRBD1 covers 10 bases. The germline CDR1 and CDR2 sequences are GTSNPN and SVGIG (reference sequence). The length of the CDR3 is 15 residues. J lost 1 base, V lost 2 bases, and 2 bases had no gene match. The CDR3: CAWSPGQGSNQPQHF. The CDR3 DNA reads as TGTGCCTGGAGTCCGGGACAGGGGAGCAATCAGCCCCAGCATTTT.

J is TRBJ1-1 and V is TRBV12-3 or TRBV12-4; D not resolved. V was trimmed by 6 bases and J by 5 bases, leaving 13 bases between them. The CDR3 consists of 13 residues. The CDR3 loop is CASRPARWTEAFF. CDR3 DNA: TGTGCCAGCAGGCCAGCGAGGTGGACTGAAGCTTTCTTT.

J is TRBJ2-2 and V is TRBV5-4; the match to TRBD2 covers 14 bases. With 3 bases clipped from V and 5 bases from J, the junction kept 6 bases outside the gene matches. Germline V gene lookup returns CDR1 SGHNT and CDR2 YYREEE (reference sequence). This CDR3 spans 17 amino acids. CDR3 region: CASSSGTSGGYTGELFF. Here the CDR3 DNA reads TGTGCCAGCAGCTCCGGGACTAGCGGGGGATATACCGGGGAGCTGTTTTTT.

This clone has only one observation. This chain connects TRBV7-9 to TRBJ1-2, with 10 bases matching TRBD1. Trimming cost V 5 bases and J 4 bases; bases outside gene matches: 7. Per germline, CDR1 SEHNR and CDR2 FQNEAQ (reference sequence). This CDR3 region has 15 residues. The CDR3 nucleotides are TGTGCCAGCAGCCCGACAGGGGGCAAAGGCTATGGCTACACCTTC. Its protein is CASSPTGGKGYGYTF.

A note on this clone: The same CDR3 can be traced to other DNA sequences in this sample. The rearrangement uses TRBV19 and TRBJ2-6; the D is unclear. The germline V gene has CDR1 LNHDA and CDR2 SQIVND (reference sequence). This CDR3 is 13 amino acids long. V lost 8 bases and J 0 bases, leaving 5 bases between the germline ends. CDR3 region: CASSISGANVLTF. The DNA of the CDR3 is TGTGCCAGTTCCATCTCTGGGGCCAACGTCCTGACTTTC.

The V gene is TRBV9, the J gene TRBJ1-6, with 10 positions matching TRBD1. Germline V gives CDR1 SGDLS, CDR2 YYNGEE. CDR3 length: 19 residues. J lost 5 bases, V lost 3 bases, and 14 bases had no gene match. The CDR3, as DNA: TGTGCCAGCAGCGGAACCGGGACAGGGGTTGATTGGGATAATTCACCCCTCCACTTT. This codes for CASSGTGTGVDWDNSPLHF.

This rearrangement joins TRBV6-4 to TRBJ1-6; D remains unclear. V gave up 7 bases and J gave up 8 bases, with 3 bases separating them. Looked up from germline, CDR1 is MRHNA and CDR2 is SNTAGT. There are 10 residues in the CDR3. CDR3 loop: CASTHSPLHF. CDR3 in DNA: TGTGCCAGCACTCATTCACCCCTCCACTTT.

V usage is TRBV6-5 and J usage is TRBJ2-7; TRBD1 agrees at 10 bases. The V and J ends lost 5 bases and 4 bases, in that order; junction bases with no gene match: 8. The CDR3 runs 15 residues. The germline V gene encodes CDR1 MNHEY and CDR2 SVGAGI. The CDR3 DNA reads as TGTGCCAGCAGTCGTGCGCCGGACAGGGGGTACGAGCAGTACTTC. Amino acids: CASSRAPDRGYEQYF.

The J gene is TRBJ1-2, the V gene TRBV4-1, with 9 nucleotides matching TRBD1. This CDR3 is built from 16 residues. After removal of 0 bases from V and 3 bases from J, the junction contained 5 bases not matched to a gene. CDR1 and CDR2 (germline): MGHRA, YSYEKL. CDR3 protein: CASSQEGDRGDYGYTF. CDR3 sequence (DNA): TGCGCCAGCAGCCAAGAAGGAGACAGGGGGGACTATGGCTACACCTTC.

The CDR3 DNA reads as TGTGCCAGCAGCTCTTGGACTAGTGAGGTGAATGAGCAGTTCTTC. Its protein product is CASSSWTSEVNEQFF. The chain employs TRBV7-3 and TRBJ2-1, with TRBD2 matching over 7 bases. The V gene end was trimmed by 4 bases and the J gene end by 7 bases; junction bases not matched to a gene: 10. CDR3 size: 15 residues. CDR1 is SGHTA and CDR2 is FQGTGA in the germline V gene.

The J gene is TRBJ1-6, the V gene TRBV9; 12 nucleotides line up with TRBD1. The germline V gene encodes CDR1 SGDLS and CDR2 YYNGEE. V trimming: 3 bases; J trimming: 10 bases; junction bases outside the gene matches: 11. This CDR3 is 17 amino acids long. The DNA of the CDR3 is TGTGCCAGCAGCGCTCAGGCCGGGACAGGGGGCATGTCACCCCTCCACTTT. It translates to CASSAQAGTGGMSPLHF.

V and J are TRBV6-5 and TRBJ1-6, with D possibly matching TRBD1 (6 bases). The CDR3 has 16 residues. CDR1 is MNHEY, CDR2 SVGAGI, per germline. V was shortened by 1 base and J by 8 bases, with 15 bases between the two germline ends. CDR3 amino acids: CASSYLKGQRYSPLHF. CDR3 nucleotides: TGTGCCAGCAGTTACTTGAAAGGACAGAGGTATTCACCCCTCCACTTT.

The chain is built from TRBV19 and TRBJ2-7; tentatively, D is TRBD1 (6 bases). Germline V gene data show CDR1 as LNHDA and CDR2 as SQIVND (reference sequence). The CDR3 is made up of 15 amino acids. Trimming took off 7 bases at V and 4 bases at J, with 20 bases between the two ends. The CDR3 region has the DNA TGTGCCAGTACTTCCAGCTGGGACACTCAATACGAGCAGTACTTC. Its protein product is CASTSSWDTQYEQYF. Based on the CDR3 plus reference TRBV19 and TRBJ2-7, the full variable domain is DGGITQSPKYLFRKEGQNVTLSCEQNLNHDAMYWYRQDPGQGLRLIYYSQIVNDFQKGDIAEGYSVSREKKESFPLTVTSAQKNPTAFYLCASTSSWDTQYEQYFGPGTRLTVT.

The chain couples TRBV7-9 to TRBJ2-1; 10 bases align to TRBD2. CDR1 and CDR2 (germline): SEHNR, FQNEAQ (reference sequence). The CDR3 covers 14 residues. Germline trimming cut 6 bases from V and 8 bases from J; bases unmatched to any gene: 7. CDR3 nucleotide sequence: TGTGCCAGCAGTGCTAGCGGGGGAGGGTATGAGCAGTTCTTC. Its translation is CASSASGGGYEQFF.

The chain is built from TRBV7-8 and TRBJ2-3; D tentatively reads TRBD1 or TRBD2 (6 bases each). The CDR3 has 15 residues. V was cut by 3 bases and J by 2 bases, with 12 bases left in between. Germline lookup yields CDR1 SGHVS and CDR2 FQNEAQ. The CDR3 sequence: CASSFPGAYTDTQYF. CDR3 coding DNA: TGTGCCAGCAGCTTTCCGGGGGCCTACACAGATACGCAGTATTTT.

The CDR3 protein is CASSLAGGASYEQYF. The CDR3 DNA reads TGTGCCAGTAGCCTGGCCGGGGGCGCAAGCTACGAGCAGTACTTC. The gene calls are TRBV19 and TRBJ2-7; D is tentatively TRBD1 or TRBD2 (6 bases each). Germline V gives CDR1 LNHDA, CDR2 SQIVND (reference sequence). Trimming stripped 6 bases from V and 3 bases from J, with 18 bases between. This CDR3 has 15 residues.

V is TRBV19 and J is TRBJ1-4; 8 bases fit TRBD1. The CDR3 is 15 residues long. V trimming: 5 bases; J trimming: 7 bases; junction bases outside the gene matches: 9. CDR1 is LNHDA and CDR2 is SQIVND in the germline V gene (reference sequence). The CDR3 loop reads CASSPVGTGVEKLFF. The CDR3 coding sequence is TGTGCCAGTAGTCCTGTGGGGACAGGAGTTGAAAAACTGTTTTTT.

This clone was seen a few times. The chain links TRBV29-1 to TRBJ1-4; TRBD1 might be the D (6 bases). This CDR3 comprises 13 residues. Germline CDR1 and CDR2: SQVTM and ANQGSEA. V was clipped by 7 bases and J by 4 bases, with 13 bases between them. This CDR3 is CSARVRGNEKLFF. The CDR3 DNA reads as TGCAGCGCAAGGGTCAGGGGTAATGAAAAACTGTTTTTT. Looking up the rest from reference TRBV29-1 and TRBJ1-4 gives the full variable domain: SAVISQKPSRDICQRGTSLTIQCQVDSQVTMMFWYRQQPGQSLTLIATANQGSEATYESGFVIDKFPISRPNLTFSTLTVSNMSPEDSSIYLCSARVRGNEKLFFGSGTQLSVL.

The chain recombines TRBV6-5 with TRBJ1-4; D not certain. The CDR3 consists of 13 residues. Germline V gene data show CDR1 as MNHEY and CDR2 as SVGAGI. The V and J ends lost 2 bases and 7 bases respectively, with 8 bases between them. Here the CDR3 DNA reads TGTGCCAGCAGTTACGCGACGGGTGAAAAACTGTTTTTT. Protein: CASSYATGEKLFF.

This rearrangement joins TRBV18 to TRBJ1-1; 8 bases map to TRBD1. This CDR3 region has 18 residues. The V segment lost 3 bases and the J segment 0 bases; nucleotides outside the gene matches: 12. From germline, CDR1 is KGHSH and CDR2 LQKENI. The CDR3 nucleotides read TGTGCCAGCTCACCGCGGACGCCAGGGGGCAGTATGAACACTGAAGCTTTCTTT. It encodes CASSPRTPGGSMNTEAFF.

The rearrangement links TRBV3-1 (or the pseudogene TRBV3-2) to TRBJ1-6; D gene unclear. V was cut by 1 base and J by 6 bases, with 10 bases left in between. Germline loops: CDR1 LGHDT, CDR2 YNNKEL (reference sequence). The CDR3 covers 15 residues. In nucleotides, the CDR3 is TGTGCCAGCAGCCAAGGTGTGGATCCTAATTCACCCCTCCACTTT. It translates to CASSQGVDPNSPLHF.